Sequencing of this TCR beta chain was carried out in a study of CD8 T cells in ankylosing spondylitis (dated by TCRdb to 2016 to 2017). In the study overall: T cell receptor beta repertoires were profiled in healthy donors and ankylosing spondylitis patients so that disease-linked TCR variants could be found. The whole study cohort included 108 healthy donors and roughly 24 ankylosing spondylitis patients. Peripheral blood was sampled, and synovial fluid was additionally collected from ankylosing spondylitis patients. Summary of the overall study and its limitations: Some of the motif variants had been reported before in the synovial fluid and blood of reactive arthritis patients, a finding that suggests common disease-initiation mechanisms. The disease-linked clones had a CD8+ phenotype and were found at relatively low frequencies in peripheral blood. According to the report, matched synovial fluid samples from ankylosing spondylitis patients were significantly enriched for the disease-linked clones. A TCR beta motif made up of several highly homologous amino acid variants appeared to be characteristic of blood from ankylosing spondylitis patients.

V lost 0 bases and J lost 5 bases, and the count of bases not matched to a germline gene is 10. Counted from cysteine to phenylalanine, this CDR3 has 18 amino acids. Only the CDR3 DNA stays, 54 bases, in frame from base 1. CDR1 and CDR2 are drawn from the germline V gene: SGHRS, YFSETQ. This clonotype was observed at least ten times. This receptor's antigen is unknown. Base qualities are not recorded, but no much larger clone differs from it by a single base. The instrument was an Illumina HiSeq 2500. Quantitative 5'-RACE with molecular barcodes was used to prepare TCR beta libraries. In the original analysis: Disease-linked TCR variants were identified with a new computational method built on a probabilistic model of VDJ rearrangement. The public reads were reprocessed in TCRdb via fastp at Q25 and MiXCR, keeping in-frame beta chains. Each record represents a unique CDR3 protein, reported with the most common genes and DNA among its rows. V and J calls and clone size were set by TCRdb, not the authors. The sample table records about 160,000 distinct CDR3 sequences; around 19% of these occur just once. Of the sample, about 8% is held by the ten largest clones.

What was sequenced was blood, either unsorted or a sorted T cell fraction (not recorded which). The chain employs TRBV5-1 and TRBJ2-1; a stretch of 11 junction bases matches TRBD2. This receptor was obtained from a male donor with ankylosing spondylitis or in good health (not recorded which). The CDR3 here reads CASSLATSGSFAHNEQFF. The nucleotides read TGCGCCAGCAGCTTGGCTACTAGCGGGAGTTTCGCCCACAATGAGCAGTTCTTC.